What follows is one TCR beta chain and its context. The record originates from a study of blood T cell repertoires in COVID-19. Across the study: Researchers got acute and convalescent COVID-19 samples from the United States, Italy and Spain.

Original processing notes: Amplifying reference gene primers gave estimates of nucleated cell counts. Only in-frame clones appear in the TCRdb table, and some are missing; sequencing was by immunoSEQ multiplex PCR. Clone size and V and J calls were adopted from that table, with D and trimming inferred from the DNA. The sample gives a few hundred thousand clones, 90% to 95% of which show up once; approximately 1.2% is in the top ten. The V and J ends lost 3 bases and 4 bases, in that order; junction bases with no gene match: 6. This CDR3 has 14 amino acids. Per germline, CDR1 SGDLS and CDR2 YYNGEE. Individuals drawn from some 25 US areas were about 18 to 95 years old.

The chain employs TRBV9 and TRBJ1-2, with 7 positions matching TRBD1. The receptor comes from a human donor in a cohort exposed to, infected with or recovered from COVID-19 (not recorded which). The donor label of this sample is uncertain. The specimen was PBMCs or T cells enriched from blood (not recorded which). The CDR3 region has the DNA TGTGCCAGCAGCGGGACAGGTCCCAGCTATGGCTACACCTTC. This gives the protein CASSGTGPSYGYTF. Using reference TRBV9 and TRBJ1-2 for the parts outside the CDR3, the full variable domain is DSGVTQTPKHLITATGQRVTLRCSPRSGDLSVYWYQQSLDQGLQFLIQYYNGEERAKGNILERFSAQQFPDLHSELNLSSLELGDSALYFCASSGTGPSYGYTFGSGTRLTVV.